The entry below describes one T cell receptor (beta chain). The table lists this clone with a few counts. The antigen it recognizes is unknown. There are no base qualities to consult, and no much larger clone falls within one base. The collaborating institutions used their own protocols to collect whole blood in K2EDTA tubes. Collaborator samples were shipped for TCRbeta analysis as frozen whole blood, isolated PBMCs, or DNA extracted from either sample type. This specimen belongs to a study of blood T cell repertoires in COVID-19 (dated by TCRdb to 2018 to 2021). Study-wide context: The collaborator samples originated in the United States, Italy and Spain and spanned the acute and convalescent phases of COVID-19. Where available, HLA class I and class II types were taken from metadata supplied by the sample provider and were not determined by assay-based typing. The prospective study material was composed of cDNA or gDNA derived from T cells, B-cell-depleted T cells, or PBMCs. Sample metadata almost always included a de-identified subject ID, COVID-19 status, age in years and sex. Samples came from the ongoing ImmuneRACE study (first 160 participants) plus 1,254 subjects from 6 global collaborators. The repertoires were made available in a free public database intended to serve as a resource for research on the immune response to SARS-CoV-2. Deeply sampled blood TCRbeta repertoires from subjects exposed to, actively infected with, or recovered from COVID-19 were included in the dataset.

TCRbeta CDR3 regions were amplified from genomic DNA using the immunoSEQ Assay, a bias-controlled multiplex PCR. From the authors' description of their analysis: The number of nucleated cells in each sample was estimated by amplification of reference gene primers within the assay. To quantify the absolute abundance of each unique TCRbeta CDR3 rearrangement, sequence reads were collapsed and filtered. For each sample, productive Simpson clonality was calculated as the square root of Simpson's diversity index across productive rearrangements. Drawn from immuneACCESS, this table holds only the in-frame rearrangements with V and J called that TCRdb kept. Clones are partly lost; checked studies trace under half to an unresolved V gene and leave the rest unexplained. That table supplies the V and J calls and clone size; D and trimming were determined from the DNA. Counted in this sample were over 120,000 clones; approximately 87% of them appeared once. The ten most abundant clones make up under 9% of the sample.

Overall results and qualifications from the work: How much clinical and demographic metadata was included differed by source and by participant, and the metadata was provided uncurated.

This clonotype was sampled from a woman in her fifties or sixties with active or convalescent COVID-19. Sequences were obtained from peripheral blood.

The bases are TGTGCCTACGGGAACACTGAAGCTTTCTTT. Its coded protein is CAYGNTEAFF. The chain couples TRBV30 to TRBJ1-1; the D gene remains uncertain. CDR1 and CDR2 (GTSNPN, SVGIG) derive from the germline V gene (reference sequence). The cysteine opens and the phenylalanine closes a CDR3 of 10 amino acids. Of the read, only the CDR3 DNA is kept; its 30 bases are in frame from base 1. V gives up 7 bases and J gives up 1 base, and the segment between their germline ends measures 4 bases.